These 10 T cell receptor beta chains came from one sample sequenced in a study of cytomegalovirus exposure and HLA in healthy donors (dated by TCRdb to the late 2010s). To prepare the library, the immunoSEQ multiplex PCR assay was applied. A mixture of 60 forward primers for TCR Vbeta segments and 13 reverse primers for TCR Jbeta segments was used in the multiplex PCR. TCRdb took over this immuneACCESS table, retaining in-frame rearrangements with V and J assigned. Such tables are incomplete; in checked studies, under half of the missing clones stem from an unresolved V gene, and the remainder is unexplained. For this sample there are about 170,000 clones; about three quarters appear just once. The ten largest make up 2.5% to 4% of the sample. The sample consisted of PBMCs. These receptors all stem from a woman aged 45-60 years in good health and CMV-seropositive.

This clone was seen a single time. For the CDR3, the DNA is TGTGCCAGCAGCTTAGGGGGAGTCGAGCAGTACTTC. Protein sequence: CASSLGGVEQYF. The chain joins TRBV11-2 to TRBJ2-7; D may be TRBD2 (5 bases). From germline, CDR1 is SGHAT and CDR2 FQNNGV. The CDR3 runs 12 residues. The V end was cut by 1 base, the J end by 6 bases, with 7 bases between.

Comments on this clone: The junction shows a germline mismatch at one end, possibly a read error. Written as DNA, the CDR3 is TGTGCCAGCAGCCTAGCCCCCCGGGACAGGAGAGAGACCCAGTACTTC. It specifies CASSLAPRDRRETQYF. The chain is built from TRBV7-9 and TRBJ2-5; 8 nucleotides line up with TRBD1. This CDR3 spans 16 amino acids. CDR1 is SEHNR and CDR2 is FQNEAQ in the germline V gene (reference sequence).

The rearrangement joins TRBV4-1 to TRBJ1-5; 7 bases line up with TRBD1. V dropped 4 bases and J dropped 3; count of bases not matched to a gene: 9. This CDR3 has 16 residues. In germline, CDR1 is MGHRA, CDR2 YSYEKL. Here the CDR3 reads CASSPQPGQYNQPQHF. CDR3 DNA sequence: TGCGCCAGCAGCCCTCAACCGGGACAGTACAATCAGCCCCAGCATTTT.

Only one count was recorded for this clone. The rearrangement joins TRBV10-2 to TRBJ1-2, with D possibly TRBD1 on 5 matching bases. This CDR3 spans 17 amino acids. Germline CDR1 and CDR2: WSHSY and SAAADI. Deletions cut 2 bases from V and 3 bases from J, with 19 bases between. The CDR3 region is CASSERRGPSEDYGYTF. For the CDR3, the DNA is TGCGCCAGCAGTGAGAGGCGGGGCCCCTCTGAAGACTATGGCTACACCTTC.

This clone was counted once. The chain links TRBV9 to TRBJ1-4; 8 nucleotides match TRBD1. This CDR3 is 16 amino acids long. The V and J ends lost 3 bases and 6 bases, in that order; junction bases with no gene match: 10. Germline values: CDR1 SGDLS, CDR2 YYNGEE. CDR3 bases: TGTGCCAGCAGCGCTTGGTCCGGGACAGGAGATGAAAAACTGTTTTTT. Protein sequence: CASSAWSGTGDEKLFF.

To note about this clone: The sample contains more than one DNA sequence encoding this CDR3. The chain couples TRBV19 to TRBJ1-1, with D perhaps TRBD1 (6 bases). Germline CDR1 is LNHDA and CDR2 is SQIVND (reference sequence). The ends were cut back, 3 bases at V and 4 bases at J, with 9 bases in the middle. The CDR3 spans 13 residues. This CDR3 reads CASSMDRGTEAFF. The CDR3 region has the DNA TGTGCCAGTAGTATGGACAGAGGCACTGAAGCTTTCTTT.

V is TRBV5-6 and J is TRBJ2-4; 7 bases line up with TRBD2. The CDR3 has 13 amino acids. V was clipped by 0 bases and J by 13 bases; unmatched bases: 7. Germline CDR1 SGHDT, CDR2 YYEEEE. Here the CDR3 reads CASSLASGTSQYF. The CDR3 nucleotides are TGTGCCAGCAGCTTGGCCAGCGGGACCTCACAGTACTTC.

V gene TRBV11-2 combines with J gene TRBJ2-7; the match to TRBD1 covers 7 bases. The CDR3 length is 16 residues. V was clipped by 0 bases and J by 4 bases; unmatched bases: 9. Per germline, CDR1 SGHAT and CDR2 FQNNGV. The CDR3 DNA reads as TGTGCCAGCAGCTTAGATCAGGGGGTTCCCCCTTACGAGCAGTACTTC. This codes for CASSLDQGVPPYEQYF.

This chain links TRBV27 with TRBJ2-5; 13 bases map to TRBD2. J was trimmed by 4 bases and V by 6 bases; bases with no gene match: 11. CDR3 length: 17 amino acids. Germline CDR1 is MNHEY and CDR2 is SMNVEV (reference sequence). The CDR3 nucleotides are TGTGCCAGCAGCGAAGCTTGGACTAGCGGGGGAGCAGAGACCCAGTACTTC. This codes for CASSEAWTSGGAETQYF.

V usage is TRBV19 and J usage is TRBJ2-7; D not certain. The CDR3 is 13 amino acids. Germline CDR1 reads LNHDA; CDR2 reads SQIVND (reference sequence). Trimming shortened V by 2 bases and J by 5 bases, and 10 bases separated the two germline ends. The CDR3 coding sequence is TGTGCCAGTAGTATAACAGATTCAGACGAGCAGTACTTC. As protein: CASSITDSDEQYF.